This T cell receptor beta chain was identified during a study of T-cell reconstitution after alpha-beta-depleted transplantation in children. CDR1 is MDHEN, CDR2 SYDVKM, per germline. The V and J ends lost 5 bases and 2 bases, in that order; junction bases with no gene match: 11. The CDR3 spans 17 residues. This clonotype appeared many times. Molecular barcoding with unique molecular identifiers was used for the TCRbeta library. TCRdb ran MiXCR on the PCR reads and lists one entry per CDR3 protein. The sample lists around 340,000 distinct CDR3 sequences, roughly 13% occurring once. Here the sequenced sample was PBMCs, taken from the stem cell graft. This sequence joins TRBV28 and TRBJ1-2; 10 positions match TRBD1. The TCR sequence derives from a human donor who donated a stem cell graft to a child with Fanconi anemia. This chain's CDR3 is CASSPRQGASRNYGYTF. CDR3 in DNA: TGTGCCAGCAGTCCAAGACAGGGGGCTTCAAGAAACTATGGCTACACCTTC.